The 27 T cell receptor beta chains given below trace back to one sample, sequenced in a study of shared clonotypes between healthy human individuals. Naive CD8 cells were CD45RO-negative, positively selected for CCR7, excluding terminally differentiated effector memory CD45RA+ cells. Libraries were prepared by immunoSEQ multiplex PCR; TCRdb keeps only in-frame clonotypes and omits some of them. The table includes more than 2 million clones, 93% detected once. The source material was naive CD8+ T cells from PBMCs. These receptors were obtained from a young man in good health. Some clones in this sample may be carry-over from other donors' samples.

This clone was observed once. This rearrangement joins TRBV4-1 to TRBJ1-2; D remains ambiguous. The CDR3 has 12 amino acids. Deletions cut 3 bases from V and 7 bases from J, with 9 bases between. Germline-derived CDR1 and CDR2 are MGHRA and YSYEKL. CDR3 protein: CASSHMDRGYTF. Written as DNA, the CDR3 is TGCGCCAGCAGCCATATGGACCGTGGCTACACCTTC.

This clone was found once. This chain connects TRBV7-9 to TRBJ2-7; maybe TRBD2 (5 bases). The germline V and J ends were trimmed by 4 bases and 4 bases, with 17 bases remaining between them. Germline V CDR1 and CDR2: SEHNR, FQNEAQ (reference sequence). CDR3 length: 15 residues. CDR3 sequence (DNA): TGTGCCAGCAGCTCAGGAGGCGAGGTGGCTTACGAGCAGTACTTC. Encoded protein: CASSSGGEVAYEQYF.

This clone has a handful of counts. Other nucleotide sequences from this sample produce the same CDR3. The chain joins TRBV9 to TRBJ1-1; a weak D match, TRBD1 (5 bases). This CDR3 is 13 amino acids long. With 3 bases removed from V and 1 base from J, the gap between germline ends came to 7 bases. In germline, CDR1 is SGDLS, CDR2 YYNGEE. The DNA for the CDR3 is TGTGCCAGCAGCGGGGGACGGAACACTGAAGCTTTCTTT. It encodes CASSGGRNTEAFF. Variable domain in full (rest from reference TRBV9 and TRBJ1-1): DSGVTQTPKHLITATGQRVTLRCSPRSGDLSVYWYQQSLDQGLQFLIQYYNGEERAKGNILERFSAQQFPDLHSELNLSSLELGDSALYFCASSGGRNTEAFFGQGTRLTVV.

The V and J genes are TRBV7-9 and TRBJ1-2; tentatively, D is TRBD1 (6 bases). Deletions cut 5 bases from V and 3 bases from J, with 19 bases between. The germline V gene has CDR1 SEHNR and CDR2 FQNEAQ (reference sequence). This CDR3 is 16 amino acids long. CDR3 sequence reads: CASSPGGAGVYYGYTF. The CDR3 coding sequence is TGTGCCAGCAGCCCAGGTGGTGCAGGGGTTTACTATGGCTACACCTTC.

The sample holds a few counts of this clone. The sample carries other DNA sequences with the same CDR3. V usage is TRBV5-6 and J usage is TRBJ2-7; D is unclear. This CDR3 spans 13 amino acids. CDR1 SGHDT and CDR2 YYEEEE come from the germline V gene. V lost 2 bases, J lost 3 bases, and 9 bases lay in between. The DNA for the CDR3 is TGTGCCAGCAGCTTCGGACGGTTCTACGAGCAGTACTTC. This gives the protein CASSFGRFYEQYF. The full variable domain, completed using reference TRBV5-6 and TRBJ2-7, is DAGVTQSPTHLIKTRGQQVTLRCSPKSGHDTVSWYQQALGQGPQFIFQYYEEEERQRGNFPDRFSGHQFPNYSSELNVNALLLGDSALYLCASSFGRFYEQYFGPGTRLTVT.

The chain joins TRBV7-9 to TRBJ1-2; tentative D call: TRBD1 (5 bases). The CDR3 spans 13 residues. The germline V gene has CDR1 SEHNR and CDR2 FQNEAQ (reference sequence). V was pared by 5 bases and J by 10 bases, with 17 bases between. The CDR3 sequence is CASSPVGELPYTF. The CDR3 bases are TGTGCCAGCAGCCCGGTGGGGGAACTTCCCTACACCTTC.

The V gene is TRBV6-5, the J gene TRBJ2-1, with 7 bases that match TRBD1. The trim removed 0 bases at V and 7 bases at J, leaving 6 bases unmatched. CDR3 length: 15 residues. Germline loops: CDR1 MNHEY, CDR2 SVGAGI. In nucleotides, the CDR3 is TGTGCCAGCAGTTACTCAGTACAGGGGTCGAATGAGCAGTTCTTC. This gives the protein CASSYSVQGSNEQFF.

V is TRBV7-8 and J is TRBJ2-1; perhaps TRBD1 as D (6 bases). Trimming pared 1 base from V and 6 bases from J, leaving 13 bases between. Germline CDR1 and CDR2: SGHVS and FQNEAQ. The CDR3 loop spans 15 amino acids. CDR3 sequence (DNA): TGTGCCAGCAGCTTAGTTTTGAGCAGGGGCAATGAGCAGTTCTTC. Translated: CASSLVLSRGNEQFF.

The gene calls are TRBV4-1 and TRBJ2-7, with unresolved D. Germline assignment: CDR1 MGHRA and CDR2 YSYEKL. The V and J ends lost 0 bases and 2 bases respectively, with 17 bases between them. CDR3 size: 17 residues. For the CDR3, the DNA is TGCGCCAGCAGCCAAGATCAGGTCGGCGGTGCAACCTACGAGCAGTACTTC. It yields the protein CASSQDQVGGATYEQYF.

The chain joins TRBV28 to TRBJ2-2; 14 bases match TRBD2. The V segment lost 4 bases and the J segment 4 bases; nucleotides outside the gene matches: 11. This CDR3 has 19 residues. CDR1 MDHEN and CDR2 SYDVKM come from the germline V gene. The DNA of the CDR3 is TGTGCCAGCAGTTCTCCGGGACTAGCGGGAGCGCGGGGCACCGGGGAGCTGTTTTTT. This translates into CASSSPGLAGARGTGELFF.

Note on this clone: Other DNA sequences in this specimen translate into the identical CDR3. The chain links TRBV30 to TRBJ2-7; possibly TRBD2 for D (6 bases). Germline CDR1 and CDR2: GTSNPN and SVGIG (reference sequence). The CDR3 loop spans 14 amino acids. V was cut by 0 bases and J by 2 bases, with 11 bases left in between. The CDR3, as DNA: TGTGCCTGGAGTGTTTTGGCGGGAACCTACGAGCAGTACTTC. Translating it yields CAWSVLAGTYEQYF.

The V and J genes are TRBV19 and TRBJ2-7; D unresolved. This CDR3 region has 13 residues. Germline CDR1 is LNHDA and CDR2 is SQIVND (reference sequence). V lost 5 bases and J 3 bases, leaving 11 bases between the germline ends. The DNA for the CDR3 is TGTGCCAGTAGTTTGACACCTATCTACGAGCAGTACTTC. Translated, it gives CASSLTPIYEQYF.

The chain combines TRBV29-1 with TRBJ1-2; D perhaps matches TRBD1 (5 bases). V was pared by 7 bases and J by 1 base, with 13 bases between. CDR1 SQVTM and CDR2 ANQGSEA come from the germline V gene. This CDR3 is built from 13 residues. The DNA for the CDR3 is TGCAGCGCCCTCCCAGGGAATAACTATGGCTACACCTTC. Protein product: CSALPGNNYGYTF.

The V gene is TRBV7-9, the J gene TRBJ2-7; no clear D. The CDR3 runs 13 residues. Germline lookup yields CDR1 SEHNR and CDR2 FQNEAQ (reference sequence). V was trimmed by 5 bases and J by 6 bases, leaving 14 bases between them. CDR3 in DNA: TGTGCCAGCAGCGACCCGCACCTGGGCGAGCAGTACTTC. It specifies CASSDPHLGEQYF.

For this clone: Other DNA sequences in this sample translate to the same CDR3. This chain links TRBV15 with TRBJ1-1; the D is unclear. Trimming shortened V by 2 bases and J by 3 bases, and 4 bases separated the two germline ends. The CDR3 has 12 amino acids. CDR1 and CDR2 from the germline V gene are LNHNV and YYDKDF (reference sequence). Here the CDR3 reads CATSRRYTEAFF. In nucleotides, the CDR3 is TGTGCCACCAGCAGAAGGTACACTGAAGCTTTCTTT. The full variable domain, with the rest looked up from reference TRBV15 and TRBJ1-1, is DAMVIQNPRYQVTQFGKPVTLSCSQTLNHNVMYWYQQKSSQAPKLLFHYYDKDFNNEADTPDNFQSRRPNTSFCFLDIRSPGLGDTAMYLCATSRRYTEAFFGQGTRLTVV.

V is TRBV6-1 and J is TRBJ2-4, with D maybe TRBD2 (5 bases). Germline CDR1 MNHNS, CDR2 SASEGT. With 3 bases removed from V and 0 bases from J, the gap between germline ends came to 9 bases. The CDR3 length is 15 residues. CDR3 nucleotide sequence: TGTGCCAGCAGTGACGTGGGAGCAGCCAAAAACATTCAGTACTTC. Its protein is CASSDVGAAKNIQYF.

This chain connects TRBV11-2 to TRBJ2-1; 8 bases map to TRBD2. The J segment lost 1 base and the V segment lost 4 bases, leaving 15 bases of the junction unmatched. There are 19 residues in the CDR3. Germline V lookup: CDR1 SGHAT, CDR2 FQNNGV. CDR3 DNA: TGTGCCAGCAGCTCCCGGCGGGGGGTGGAGGGCCAATCCTACAATGAGCAGTTCTTC. It translates to CASSSRRGVEGQSYNEQFF.

The genes are TRBV28 and TRBJ2-7; 7 bases fit TRBD1. CDR1 is MDHEN and CDR2 is SYDVKM in the germline V gene. The CDR3 runs to 18 residues. V shed 5 bases, J shed 5 bases, and the junction held 21 bases outside the gene matches. CDR3 coding DNA: TGTGCCAGCAGTGGTACAGGGGTCCACTCCTCCTCTACCCACGAGCAGTACTTC. Protein sequence: CASSGTGVHSSSTHEQYF.

The chain employs TRBV6-1 and TRBJ2-7; a possible D gene is TRBD1 (6 bases). CDR3 size: 15 residues. From germline, CDR1 is MNHNS and CDR2 SASEGT. Trimming pared 2 bases from V and 3 bases from J, leaving 14 bases between. CDR3 sequence: CASSESPGQFYEQYF. For the CDR3, the DNA is TGTGCCAGCAGTGAATCGCCCGGACAGTTCTACGAGCAGTACTTC.

The chain links TRBV10-1 to TRBJ2-7; the match to TRBD2 covers 11 bases. CDR1 and CDR2 (germline): WNHNN, SYGVQD (reference sequence). Trimming at V came to 6 bases and at J to 2 bases, leaving 0 bases not matched to a gene. This CDR3 has 13 amino acids. The CDR3 loop is CASRTSGTYEQYF. The DNA for the CDR3 is TGCGCCAGCAGGACTAGCGGGACCTACGAGCAGTACTTC.

This chain uses TRBV5-1 with TRBJ1-2, with D maybe TRBD1 (5 bases). The CDR3 extends over 12 amino acids. V was pared by 4 bases and J by 7 bases, with 11 bases between. CDR1 and CDR2 from the germline V gene are SGHRS and YFSETQ. This chain's CDR3 is CASSTGTVGYTF. CDR3 nucleotides: TGCGCCAGCAGCACTGGGACGGTTGGCTACACCTTC.

This CDR3 reads CASSELGRRMWYF. The CDR3 bases are TGTGCCAGCAGTGAATTGGGGAGGAGAATGTGGTACTTC. V usage is TRBV25-1 and J usage is TRBJ2-5, with D tentatively TRBD2 (6 bases). CDR3 length equals 13 residues. Germline V gives CDR1 MGHDK, CDR2 SYGVNS. V shed 1 base and J shed 13 bases, with 16 bases lying between them.

The chain links TRBV27 to TRBJ1-5, with TRBD1 matching 10 bases. V was clipped by 5 bases and J by 7 bases; unmatched bases: 8. Germline assignment: CDR1 MNHEY and CDR2 SMNVEV (reference sequence). This CDR3 contains 15 residues. The CDR3 is CASSPLTGGGQPQHF. CDR3 in DNA: TGTGCCAGCAGTCCCCTGACAGGGGGCGGGCAGCCCCAGCATTTT.

The chain carries TRBV19 and TRBJ2-1; tentatively, D is TRBD2 (5 bases). The V and J ends lost 3 bases and 8 bases respectively, with 14 bases between them. The CDR3 runs to 14 residues. CDR1 LNHDA and CDR2 SQIVND come from the germline V gene (reference sequence). The CDR3 DNA sequence: TGTGCCAGTAGTATTCGGGGAGCCGGGGATGAGCAGTTCTTC. As protein: CASSIRGAGDEQFF.

The J gene is TRBJ1-2, the V gene TRBV6-6; 9 nucleotides align to TRBD1. This CDR3 has 15 amino acids. The germline V gene encodes CDR1 MNHNY and CDR2 SVGAGI (reference sequence). Unmatched junction bases numbered 9, after V lost 7 bases and J lost 3 bases. The CDR3 loop reads CASTPEQGAYYGYTF. CDR3 nucleotides: TGTGCCAGCACCCCTGAACAGGGGGCTTACTATGGCTACACCTTC.

V and J are TRBV25-1 and TRBJ1-3; maybe TRBD1 (6 bases). Trimming cost V 3 bases and J 0 bases, with 15 bases left between them. This CDR3 has 17 residues. Germline V gene data show CDR1 as MGHDK and CDR2 as SYGVNS. CDR3 bases: TGTGCCAGCAGTGATCTGGACAGTGAGACCTCTGGAAACACCATATATTTT. Its protein product is CASSDLDSETSGNTIYF.

About this clone: Other DNA sequences in the sample encode the same CDR3. The V and J genes are TRBV7-9 and TRBJ2-7, with no clear D. The V end lost 1 base, the J end lost 7 bases, and 2 bases lay between the germline ends. CDR1 and CDR2 from the germline V gene are SEHNR and FQNEAQ (reference sequence). The CDR3 extends over 10 amino acids. Written as DNA, the CDR3 is TGTGCCAGCAGCTTAGATGAGCAGTACTTC. Protein: CASSLDEQYF.